A single TCR beta chain is shown here with its context. The same CDR3 can be traced to other DNA sequences in this sample. Profiling relied on immunoSEQ multiplex PCR, and the TCRdb table lists in-frame clones only, not all of them. The sample lists around 80,000 clones; about 80% were seen once. The record originates from a study of blood T cell repertoires in COVID-19. Whole-study context: There were acute and convalescent COVID-19 samples, and they came from the United States, Italy and Spain. PBMCs, B-cell-depleted T cells, or T cells provided the cDNA or gDNA that made up the material.

The V end lost 2 bases, the J end lost 1 base, and 8 bases lay between the germline ends. Germline values: CDR1 MNHEY, CDR2 SMNVEV (reference sequence). CDR3 length equals 14 residues. Sequencing was done on a sample of peripheral blood. This TCR was recovered from a man aged 45-65 years with active or convalescent COVID-19. The V gene is TRBV27, the J gene TRBJ1-1; D may be TRBD1 (5 bases). CDR3 in DNA: TGTGCCAGCAGTTTAGAGCAGGGGAACACTGAAGCTTTCTTT. This codes for CASSLEQGNTEAFF.